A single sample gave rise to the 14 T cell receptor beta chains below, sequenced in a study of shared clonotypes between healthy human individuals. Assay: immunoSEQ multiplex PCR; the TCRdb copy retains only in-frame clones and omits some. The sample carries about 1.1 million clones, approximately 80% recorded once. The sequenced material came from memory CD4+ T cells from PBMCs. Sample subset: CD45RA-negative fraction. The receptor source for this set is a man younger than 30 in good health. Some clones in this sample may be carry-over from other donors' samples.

CDR3 sequence reads: CASTDPGMNTIYF. The CDR3 DNA reads as TGCGCCAGTACGGACCCGGGGATGAACACCATATATTTT. The chain employs TRBV5-1 and TRBJ1-3; D unclear. The CDR3 length is 13 residues. CDR1 is SGHRS and CDR2 is YFSETQ in the germline V gene. With 8 bases removed from V and 7 bases from J, the gap between germline ends came to 16 bases.

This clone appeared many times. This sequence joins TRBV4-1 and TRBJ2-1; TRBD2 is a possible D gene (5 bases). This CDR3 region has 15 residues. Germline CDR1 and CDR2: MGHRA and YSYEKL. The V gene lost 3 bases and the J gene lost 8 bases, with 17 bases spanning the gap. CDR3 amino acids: CASSQAGGQRDEQFF. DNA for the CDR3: TGCGCCAGCAGCCAGGCGGGCGGGCAACGGGATGAGCAGTTCTTC.

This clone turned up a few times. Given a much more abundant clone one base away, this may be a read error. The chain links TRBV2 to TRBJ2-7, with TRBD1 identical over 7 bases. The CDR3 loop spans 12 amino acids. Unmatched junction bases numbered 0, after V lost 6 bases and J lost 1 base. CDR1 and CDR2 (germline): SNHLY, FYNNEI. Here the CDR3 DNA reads TGTGCCAGCAGGGACAGGTCCTACGAGCAGTACTTC. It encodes CASRDRSYEQYF.

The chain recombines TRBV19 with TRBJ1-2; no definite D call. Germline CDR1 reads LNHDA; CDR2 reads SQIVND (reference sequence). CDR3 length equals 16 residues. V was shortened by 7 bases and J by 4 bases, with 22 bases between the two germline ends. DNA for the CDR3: TGTGCCAGTACCGTAGGACCCCCGGCAGGCGGCTATGGCTACACCTTC. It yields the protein CASTVGPPAGGYGYTF.

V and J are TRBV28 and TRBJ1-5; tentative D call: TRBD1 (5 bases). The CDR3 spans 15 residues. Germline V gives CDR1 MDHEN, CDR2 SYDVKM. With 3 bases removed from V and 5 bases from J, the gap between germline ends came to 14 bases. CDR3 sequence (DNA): TGTGCCAGCAGTTTGGTCAGCGGGGGGGATCAGCCCCAGCATTTT. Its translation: CASSLVSGGDQPQHF.

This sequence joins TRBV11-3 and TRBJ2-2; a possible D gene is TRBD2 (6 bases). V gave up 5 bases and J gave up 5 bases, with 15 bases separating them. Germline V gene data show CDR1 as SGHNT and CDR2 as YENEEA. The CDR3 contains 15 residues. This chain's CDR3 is CASSPGVRGTGELFF. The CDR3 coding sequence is TGTGCCAGCAGCCCGGGGGTGCGGGGAACCGGGGAGCTGTTTTTT.

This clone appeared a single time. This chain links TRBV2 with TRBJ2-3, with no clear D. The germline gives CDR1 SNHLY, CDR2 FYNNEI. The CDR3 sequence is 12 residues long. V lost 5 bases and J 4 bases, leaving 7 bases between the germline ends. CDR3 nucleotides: TGTGCCAGCAGTTTCGGGTCAGATACGCAGTATTTT. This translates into CASSFGSDTQYF.

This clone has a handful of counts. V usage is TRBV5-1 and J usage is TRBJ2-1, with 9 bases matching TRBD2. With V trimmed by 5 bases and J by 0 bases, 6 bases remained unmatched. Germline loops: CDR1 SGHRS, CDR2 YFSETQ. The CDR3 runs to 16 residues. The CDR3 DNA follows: TGCGCCAGCAGGAGGATAGCGGGAGACTCCTACAATGAGCAGTTCTTC. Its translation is CASRRIAGDSYNEQFF. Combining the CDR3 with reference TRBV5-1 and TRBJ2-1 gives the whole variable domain KAGVTQTPRYLIKTRGQQVTLSCSPISGHRSVSWYQQTPGQGLQFLFEYFSETQRNKGNFPGRFSGRQFSNSRSEMNVSTLELGDSALYLCASRRIAGDSYNEQFFGPGTRLTVL.

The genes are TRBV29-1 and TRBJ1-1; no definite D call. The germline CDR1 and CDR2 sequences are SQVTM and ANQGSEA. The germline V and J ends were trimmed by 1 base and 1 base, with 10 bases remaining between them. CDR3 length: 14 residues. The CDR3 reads CSVEGRLGNTEAFF. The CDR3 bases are TGCAGCGTTGAAGGGAGGCTTGGGAACACTGAAGCTTTCTTT.

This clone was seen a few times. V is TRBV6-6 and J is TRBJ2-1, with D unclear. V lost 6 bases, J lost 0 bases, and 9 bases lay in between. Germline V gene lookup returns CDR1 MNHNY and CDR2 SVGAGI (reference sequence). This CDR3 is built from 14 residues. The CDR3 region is CASRPGLSYNEQFF. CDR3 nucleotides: TGTGCCAGCAGACCCGGTCTCTCCTACAATGAGCAGTTCTTC.

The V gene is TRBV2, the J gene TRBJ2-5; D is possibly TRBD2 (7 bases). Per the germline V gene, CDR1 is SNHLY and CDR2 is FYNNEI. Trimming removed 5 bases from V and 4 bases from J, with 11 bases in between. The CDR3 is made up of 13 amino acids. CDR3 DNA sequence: TGTGCCAGCAGTAGGGGGGGGTCAGAGACCCAGTACTTC. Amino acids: CASSRGGSETQYF.

The CDR3 loop is CASSTHGTGVYEQYF. CDR3 DNA sequence: TGTGCCAGCAGTACCCACGGGACAGGGGTCTACGAGCAGTACTTC. The V and J genes are TRBV28 and TRBJ2-7; 10 positions agree with TRBD1. The CDR3 runs to 15 residues. V shed 5 bases, J shed 3 bases, and the junction held 7 bases outside the gene matches. CDR1 and CDR2 from the germline V gene are MDHEN and SYDVKM.

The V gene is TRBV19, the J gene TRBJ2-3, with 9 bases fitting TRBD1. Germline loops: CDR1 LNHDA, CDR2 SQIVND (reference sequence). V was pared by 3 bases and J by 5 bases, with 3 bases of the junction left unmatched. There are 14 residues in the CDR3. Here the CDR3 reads CASSMGQGVDTQYF. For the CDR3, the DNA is TGTGCCAGTAGTATGGGACAGGGAGTAGATACGCAGTATTTT.

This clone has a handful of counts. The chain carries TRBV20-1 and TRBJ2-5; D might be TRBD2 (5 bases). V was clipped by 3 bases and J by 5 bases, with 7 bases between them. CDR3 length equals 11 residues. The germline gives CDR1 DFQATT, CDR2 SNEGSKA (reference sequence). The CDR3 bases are TGCAGTGCTAGGGGAGTGGAGACCCAGTACTTC. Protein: CSARGVETQYF.